This T cell receptor beta chain was retrieved from a study of metastatic and nonmetastatic thyroid tumors. MiXCR re-clonotyped the PCR reads for TCRdb. This table has 45,000 to 50,000 clones, around 25% appearing once. Each patient went into thyroid surgery without having received any treatment. This clone has a count of ten or more. The receptor was isolated from a male donor with papillary thyroid cancer or a benign thyroid nodule (not recorded which). Some clones in this sample may be carry-over from other donors' samples. The specimen sequenced was blood.

Written as DNA, the CDR3 is TGCAGCGTTGCAGGGCGGCACAATGAGCAGTTCTTC. Translating gives CSVAGRHNEQFF. The chain couples TRBV29-1 to TRBJ2-1; D might be TRBD1 (5 bases). In germline, CDR1 is SQVTM, CDR2 ANQGSEA. The CDR3 has 12 residues. The V and J ends lost 4 bases and 5 bases respectively, with 9 bases between them.